A selection of T cell receptor beta chains follows, all from one sample in a study of cytomegalovirus exposure and HLA in healthy donors. Measured with immunoSEQ multiplex PCR; TCRdb has only the in-frame clones, and not every one. The sample holds around 200,000 clones; approximately 85% are singletons and the top ten take about 3%. Sequencing input: PBMCs. The receptors come from a woman aged 40 to 49 in good health and CMV-seronegative. The CDR3 runs from the conserved cysteine through the conserved F or W. D genes are given only for firm matches. Size is omitted from some rows. Given values are once, few, many or a class for expanded clones.

>-|-|TRBV19|TRBJ2-7|13
CASSLSTRIEQYF
TGTGCCAGTAGTTTAAGCACCCGTATCGAGCAGTACTTC
>few|-|TRBV7-9|TRBJ2-1|15
CASSLAGRTYNEQFF
TGTGCCAGCAGCTTAGCAGGGAGGACCTACAATGAGCAGTTCTTC
>-|-|TRBV9|TRBJ2-1|17
CASSVLVSGGSYNEQFF
TGTGCCAGCAGCGTATTAGTTAGCGGAGGCTCCTACAATGAGCAGTTCTTC
>-|TRBD1|TRBV27|TRBJ1-2|15
CASSWEGQGFSGYTF
TGTGCCAGCAGTTGGGAAGGACAGGGGTTTTCTGGCTACACCTTC
>-|-|TRBV5-5|TRBJ2-7|12
CASSLPGYEQYF
TGTGCCAGCAGCTTGCCAGGGTACGAGCAGTACTTC
>few|TRBD2|TRBV6-5|TRBJ2-7|16
CASSSTTSGAFYEQYF
TGTGCCAGCAGTTCGACGACTAGCGGGGCTTTTTACGAGCAGTACTTC
>few|-|TRBV28|TRBJ1-1|14
CASSSAQGLVEAFF
TGTGCCAGCAGTAGCGCCCAGGGGTTAGTGGAAGCTTTCTTT
>-|-|TRBV30|TRBJ1-1|11
CAWIGQGEAFF
TGTGCCTGGATAGGGCAGGGTGAAGCTTTCTTT
>few|-|TRBV10-3|TRBJ1-5|19
CAISERGGLLMEGNQPQHF
TGTGCCATCAGCGAGAGAGGGGGATTATTGATGGAAGGCAATCAGCCCCAGCATTTT
>-|TRBD2|TRBV30|TRBJ2-7|14
CAWTGNSGTYEQYF
TGTGCCTGGACCGGGAATAGCGGGACCTACGAGCAGTACTTC
>-|-|TRBV19|TRBJ1-5|15
CASSSRTRSGQPQHF
TGTGCCAGTAGTTCCAGGACTCGGTCGGGTCAGCCCCAGCATTTT
>few|TRBD1|TRBV19|TRBJ1-3|17
CASSRRQGLNSGNTIYF
TGTGCCAGTTCCCGCCGACAGGGCTTAAACTCTGGAAACACCATATATTTT
>-|-|TRBV19|TRBJ1-5|15
CASSTPGSSNQPQHF
TGTGCCAGTAGTACGCCGGGTAGCAGCAATCAGCCCCAGCATTTT